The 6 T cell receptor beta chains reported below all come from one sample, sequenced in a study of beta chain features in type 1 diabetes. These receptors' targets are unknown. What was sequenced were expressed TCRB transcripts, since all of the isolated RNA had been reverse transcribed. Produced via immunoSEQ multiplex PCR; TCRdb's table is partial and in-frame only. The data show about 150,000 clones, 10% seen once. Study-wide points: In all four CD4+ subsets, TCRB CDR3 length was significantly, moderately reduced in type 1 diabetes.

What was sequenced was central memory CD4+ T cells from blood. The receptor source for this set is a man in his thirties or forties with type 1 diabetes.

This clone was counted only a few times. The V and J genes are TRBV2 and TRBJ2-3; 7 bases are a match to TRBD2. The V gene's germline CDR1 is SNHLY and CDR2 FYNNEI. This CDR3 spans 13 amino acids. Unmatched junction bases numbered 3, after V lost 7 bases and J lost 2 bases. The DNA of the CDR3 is TGTGCCAGCATGGGGGGGAACACAGATACGCAGTATTTT. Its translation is CASMGGNTDTQYF.

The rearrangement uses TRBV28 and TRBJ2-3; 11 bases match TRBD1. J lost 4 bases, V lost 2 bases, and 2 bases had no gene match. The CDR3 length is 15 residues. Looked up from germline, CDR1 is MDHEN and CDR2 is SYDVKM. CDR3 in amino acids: CASSLAGQGADTQYF. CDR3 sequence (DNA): TGTGCCAGCAGTTTAGCGGGACAGGGGGCAGATACGCAGTATTTT.

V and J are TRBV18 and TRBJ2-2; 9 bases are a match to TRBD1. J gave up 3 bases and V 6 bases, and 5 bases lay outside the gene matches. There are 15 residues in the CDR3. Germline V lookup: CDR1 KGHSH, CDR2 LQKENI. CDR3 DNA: TGTGCCAGCTCCCGGCGGACAGGGGACACCGGGGAGCTGTTTTTT. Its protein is CASSRRTGDTGELFF.

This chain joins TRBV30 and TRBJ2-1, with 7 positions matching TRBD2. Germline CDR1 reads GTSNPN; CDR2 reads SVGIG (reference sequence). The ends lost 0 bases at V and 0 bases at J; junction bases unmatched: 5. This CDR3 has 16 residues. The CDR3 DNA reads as TGTGCCTGGAGTGTACGAAGCGGGGCCTCCTACAATGAGCAGTTCTTC. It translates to CAWSVRSGASYNEQFF.

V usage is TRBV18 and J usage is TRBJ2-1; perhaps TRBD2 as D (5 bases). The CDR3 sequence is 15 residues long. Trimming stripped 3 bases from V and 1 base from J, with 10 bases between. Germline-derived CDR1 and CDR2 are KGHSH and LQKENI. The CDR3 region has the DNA TGTGCCAGCTCACCCTTCCGGGATTCCTACAATGAGCAGTTCTTC. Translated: CASSPFRDSYNEQFF.

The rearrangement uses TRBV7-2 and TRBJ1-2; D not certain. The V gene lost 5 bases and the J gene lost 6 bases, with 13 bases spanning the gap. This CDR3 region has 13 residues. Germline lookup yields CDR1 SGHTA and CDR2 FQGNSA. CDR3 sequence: CASSRSWQDGYTF. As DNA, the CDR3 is TGTGCCAGCAGCCGAAGTTGGCAGGATGGCTACACCTTC. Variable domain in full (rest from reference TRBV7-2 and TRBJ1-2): GAGVSQSPSNKVTEKGKDVELRCDPISGHTALYWYRQSLGQGLEFLIYFQGNSAPDKSGLPSDRFSAERTGGSVSTLTIQRTQQEDSAVYLCASSRSWQDGYTFGSGTRLTVV.